This entry features one TCR beta chain sequence. The data belong to a study of cytomegalovirus exposure and HLA in healthy donors. Amplification used 60 Vbeta primers and 13 Jbeta primers. TCRdb keeps only in-frame clones here, not all; method: immunoSEQ multiplex PCR. Of fewer than 200,000 clones listed, around 77% were seen once; the top ten hold 2% to 2.5%. Germline CDR1 is SGHRS and CDR2 is YFSETQ. The CDR3 spans 15 residues. Trimming took 5 bases from V and 10 from J, leaving 22 bases between them. The sequencing input was PBMCs. The TCR sequence derives from a man aged 55 to 70 in good health and CMV-seronegative. This chain uses TRBV5-1 with TRBJ2-1; a possible D gene is TRBD2 (6 bases). CDR3 nucleotide sequence: TGCGCCAGCAGTCTAATAAGCGGGCCTCGGGGGGAGCAGTTCTTC. This translates into CASSLISGPRGEQFF.